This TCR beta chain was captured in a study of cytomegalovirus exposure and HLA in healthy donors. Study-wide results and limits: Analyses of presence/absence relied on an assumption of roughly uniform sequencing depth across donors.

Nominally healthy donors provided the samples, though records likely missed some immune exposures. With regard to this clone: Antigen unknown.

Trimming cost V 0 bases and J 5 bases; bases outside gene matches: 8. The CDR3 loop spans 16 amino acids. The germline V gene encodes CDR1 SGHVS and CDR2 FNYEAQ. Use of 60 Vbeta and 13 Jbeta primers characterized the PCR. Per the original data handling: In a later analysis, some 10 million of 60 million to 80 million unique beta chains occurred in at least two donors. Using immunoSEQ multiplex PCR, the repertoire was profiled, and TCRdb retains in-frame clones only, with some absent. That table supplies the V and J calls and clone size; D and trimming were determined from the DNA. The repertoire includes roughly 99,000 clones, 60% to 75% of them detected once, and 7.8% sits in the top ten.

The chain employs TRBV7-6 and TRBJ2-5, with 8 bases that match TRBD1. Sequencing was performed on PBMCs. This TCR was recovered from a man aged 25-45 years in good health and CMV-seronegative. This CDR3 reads CASSLAVRGQWETQYF. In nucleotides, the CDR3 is TGTGCCAGCAGCTTAGCGGTCAGGGGGCAGTGGGAGACCCAGTACTTC.